One and the same sample provided the 11 T cell receptor beta chains below, sequenced in a study of OX40 agonist ivuxolimab in advanced cancers. TCRdb keeps only in-frame clones here, not all; method: immunoSEQ multiplex PCR. The sample has some 97,000 clones, 75% to 95% seen once. The sequencing used CD4+ or CD8+ T cells sorted from blood, collected in a trial of the OX40 agonist ivuxolimab. These receptors all come from an adult with an advanced solid tumor such as melanoma, head and neck, liver or kidney cancer.

The chain links TRBV2 to TRBJ1-1, with 7 bases lining up with TRBD1. Unmatched junction bases numbered 15, after V lost 4 bases and J lost 4 bases. Per the germline V gene, CDR1 is SNHLY and CDR2 is FYNNEI. The CDR3 covers 17 residues. The CDR3 spells CASSAEPQGGWSTEAFF. The DNA for the CDR3 is TGTGCCAGCAGTGCTGAACCGCAGGGGGGTTGGAGCACTGAAGCTTTCTTT.

The rearrangement links TRBV27 to TRBJ2-7; the match to TRBD1 covers 8 bases. J was trimmed by 4 bases and V by 0 bases; bases with no gene match: 11. Germline V gene sequence: CDR1 MNHEY, CDR2 SMNVEV (reference sequence). CDR3 length equals 17 residues. CDR3 sequence: CASSLSKGQGEKYEQYF. In DNA, the CDR3 is TGTGCCAGCAGTTTATCTAAAGGACAGGGTGAGAAATACGAGCAGTACTTC.

The CDR3 is CASSLSTAVNEKLFF. The DNA for the CDR3 is TGTGCCAGCAGCCTTTCGACGGCCGTTAATGAAAAACTGTTTTTT. The J gene is TRBJ1-4, the V gene TRBV5-4; D call uncertain. Germline V lookup: CDR1 SGHNT, CDR2 YYREEE (reference sequence). Trimming took 4 bases from V and 4 from J, leaving 14 bases between them. The CDR3 contains 15 residues.

To note about this clone: Additional DNA sequences in this sample encode the identical CDR3. The V call is TRBV20-1, the J call TRBJ2-7, with TRBD1 matching 7 bases. The CDR3 has 11 amino acids. J lost 4 bases, V lost 4 bases, and 1 base had no gene match. Germline V gene lookup returns CDR1 DFQATT and CDR2 SNEGSKA (reference sequence). The CDR3 DNA sequence: TGCAGTGCTAACAGGGGTTACGAGCAGTACTTC. Protein product: CSANRGYEQYF.

This clone was recorded once. The genes are TRBV5-1 and TRBJ2-5, with D perhaps matching TRBD2 (6 bases). V lost 4 bases and J 3 bases, leaving 16 bases between the germline ends. The germline gives CDR1 SGHRS, CDR2 YFSETQ. The CDR3 loop spans 15 amino acids. CDR3 nucleotides: TGCGCCAGCAGCGAGACCGGGACTTCGGAAGAGACCCAGTACTTC. Translated, it gives CASSETGTSEETQYF.

The chain recombines TRBV6-1 with TRBJ2-6; TRBD1 or TRBD2 may be the D gene (5 bases each). Trimming took off 7 bases at V and 0 bases at J, with 7 bases between the two ends. Germline assignment: CDR1 MNHNS and CDR2 SASEGT. The CDR3 loop spans 14 amino acids. This chain's CDR3 is CASIGASGANVLTF. The DNA of the CDR3 is TGTGCCAGCATCGGGGCCTCTGGGGCCAACGTCCTGACTTTC.

The chain employs TRBV6-5 and TRBJ1-1, with 10 bases lining up with TRBD1. This CDR3 comprises 14 residues. Germline V gene lookup returns CDR1 MNHEY and CDR2 SVGAGI. The V segment lost 6 bases and the J segment 8 bases; nucleotides outside the gene matches: 9. CDR3 residues: CASSRTGGTIEAFF. The CDR3 bases are TGTGCCAGCAGCCGGACAGGGGGGACTATAGAAGCTTTCTTT.

V and J are TRBV7-6 and TRBJ2-7; 12 bases agree with TRBD1. There are 16 residues in the CDR3. The V gene's germline CDR1 is SGHVS and CDR2 FNYEAQ. The trim removed 5 bases at V and 7 bases at J, leaving 12 bases unmatched. CDR3 coding DNA: TGTGCCAGCAGCCCCCTCTCCGGGACAGGGGGCTTGGAGCAGTACTTC. This encodes CASSPLSGTGGLEQYF.

The V and J genes are TRBV18 and TRBJ1-4, with D possibly being TRBD1 (5 bases). Trimming removed 5 bases at V and 10 bases at J, with 23 bases between. The CDR3 contains 16 residues. Per germline, CDR1 KGHSH and CDR2 LQKENI. The CDR3 DNA reads as TGTGCCAGCTCATCCAACTCCGGGACGGCGGCAGGAAAACTGTTTTTT. Protein: CASSSNSGTAAGKLFF.

The CDR3 here is CASSPGGRTRGEKLFF. The CDR3 bases are TGTGCCAGCAGCCCGGGGGGCAGGACGAGGGGTGAAAAACTGTTTTTT. The genes are TRBV7-2 and TRBJ1-4; possible D gene TRBD1, 6 bases. Germline V gene sequence: CDR1 SGHTA, CDR2 FQGNSA. The CDR3 is 16 amino acids. V was pared by 5 bases and J by 7 bases, with 20 bases between.

This clone came up once. The chain is built from TRBV7-7 and TRBJ2-5, with D perhaps TRBD1 (5 bases). This CDR3 is built from 14 residues. The ends were cut back, 5 bases at V and 4 bases at J, with 14 bases in the middle. Germline V gene data show CDR1 as SSHAT and CDR2 as FNYEAQ (reference sequence). CDR3 nucleotide sequence: TGTGCCAGCAGCCACTCAGGGTTAGGAGAGACCCAGTACTTC. Protein product: CASSHSGLGETQYF.